Below, 26 T cell receptor beta chains from the same sample are listed, as sequenced in a study of blood T cell repertoires in COVID-19. Profiled with immunoSEQ multiplex PCR; TCRdb holds only in-frame clones, not every one. Of over 80,000 clones in the sample, 90% were seen once. The sample taken for sequencing was peripheral blood. Source of these receptors: a man in his sixties with acute or convalescent COVID-19.

The genes are TRBV4-2 and TRBJ1-5; D is possibly TRBD1 (5 bases). The CDR3 spans 16 residues. Germline CDR1 reads LGHNA; CDR2 reads YNFKEQ. The ends were cut back, 1 base at V and 5 bases at J, with 15 bases in the middle. Here the CDR3 DNA reads TGTGCCAGCAGCCAAGGGGGCCCAGGTGAAGATCAGCCCCAGCATTTT. Its protein is CASSQGGPGEDQPQHF.

This clone was seen only a few times. CDR3 nucleotide sequence: TGTGCCTGGAGTGTACTGCTAGACACCGGGGAGCTGTTTTTT. Translated: CAWSVLLDTGELFF. This sequence joins TRBV30 and TRBJ2-2; D gene unclear. This CDR3 has 14 amino acids. The V end was cut by 0 bases, the J end by 3 bases, with 8 bases between. Germline V gives CDR1 GTSNPN, CDR2 SVGIG (reference sequence).

This clone was seen only a few times. The genes are TRBV6-5 and TRBJ2-1, with 8 bases matching TRBD2. The V segment lost 6 bases and the J segment 6 bases; nucleotides outside the gene matches: 7. Per the germline V gene, CDR1 is MNHEY and CDR2 is SVGAGI. The CDR3 sequence is 14 residues long. CDR3 sequence reads: CASRNGLAPNEQFF. The CDR3 coding sequence is TGTGCCAGCAGAAACGGACTAGCCCCCAATGAGCAGTTCTTC.

CDR3 nucleotides: TGTGCCAGCAGCTTGGGACAGGGGATTTCCTATGGCTACACCTTC. It translates to CASSLGQGISYGYTF. This sequence joins TRBV7-9 and TRBJ1-2; 10 bases align to TRBD1. From germline, CDR1 is SEHNR and CDR2 FQNEAQ (reference sequence). With 3 bases clipped from V and 4 bases from J, the junction kept 5 bases outside the gene matches. The CDR3 loop spans 15 amino acids.

CDR3 residues: CASSIGTGGNEQYF. The CDR3 coding sequence is TGTGCCAGTAGTATTGGGACAGGGGGTAACGAGCAGTACTTC. The chain carries TRBV19 and TRBJ2-7; 11 bases fit TRBD1. J was trimmed by 5 bases and V by 3 bases; bases with no gene match: 3. Looked up from germline, CDR1 is LNHDA and CDR2 is SQIVND (reference sequence). The CDR3 consists of 14 residues.

This chain links TRBV4-2 with TRBJ2-6; D call uncertain. CDR1 is LGHNA and CDR2 is YNFKEQ in the germline V gene. Trimming cost V 8 bases and J 2 bases, with 7 bases left between them. The CDR3 sequence is 13 residues long. For the CDR3, the DNA is TGTGCCAGCCTATACCCTGGGGCCAACGTCCTGACTTTC. Translation: CASLYPGANVLTF.

The chain is built from TRBV19 and TRBJ1-1; D remains unclear. The V end was cut by 4 bases, the J end by 0 bases, with 9 bases between. Per germline, CDR1 LNHDA and CDR2 SQIVND (reference sequence). The CDR3 totals 14 residues. CDR3 DNA: TGTGCCAGTAGTAAGAGACTTTTGAACACTGAAGCTTTCTTT. Its translation is CASSKRLLNTEAFF.

The gene calls are TRBV7-9 and TRBJ2-1; TRBD2 matches 7 bases. V shed 5 bases and J 8 bases; nucleotides not matched to a gene: 3. Germline-derived CDR1 and CDR2 are SEHNR and FQNEAQ (reference sequence). There are 12 residues in the CDR3. CDR3: CASSIRGDEQFF. The CDR3 DNA sequence: TGTGCCAGCAGCATACGGGGGGATGAGCAGTTCTTC.

J is TRBJ1-2 and V is TRBV11-2, with 10 bases identical to TRBD1. Germline V gene lookup returns CDR1 SGHAT and CDR2 FQNNGV. V trimming: 1 base; J trimming: 2 bases; junction bases outside the gene matches: 1. The CDR3 consists of 15 residues. The DNA for the CDR3 is TGTGCCAGCAGCTTAGCGGGACAGGGGAACTATGGCTACACCTTC. It yields the protein CASSLAGQGNYGYTF.

The CDR3 is CASSASGRGTYEQYF. The CDR3, as DNA: TGCGCCAGCAGTGCTTCGGGGAGGGGGACCTACGAGCAGTACTTC. The V and J genes are TRBV10-1 and TRBJ2-7; perhaps TRBD2 as D (7 bases). This CDR3 has 15 residues. V was trimmed by 4 bases and J by 2 bases, leaving 15 bases between them. Germline V CDR1 and CDR2: WNHNN, SYGVQD (reference sequence).

This sequence joins TRBV3-1 (or the pseudogene TRBV3-2) and TRBJ1-1; D ambiguous. CDR3 length: 16 amino acids. The germline CDR1 and CDR2 sequences are LGHDT and YNNKEL (reference sequence). V was shortened by 1 base and J by 4 bases, with 16 bases between the two germline ends. The CDR3 is CASSQASGFLSTEAFF. The CDR3 DNA reads TGTGCCAGCAGCCAAGCTTCGGGTTTCTTGAGCACTGAAGCTTTCTTT.

The V call is TRBV20-1, the J call TRBJ1-1; D not certain. The CDR3 is 12 amino acids. Trimming shortened V by 3 bases and J by 1 base, and 6 bases separated the two germline ends. The germline CDR1 and CDR2 sequences are DFQATT and SNEGSKA (reference sequence). CDR3 region: CSASRGNTEAFF. The CDR3 DNA sequence: TGCAGTGCTAGTCGGGGGAACACTGAAGCTTTCTTT.

The chain has TRBV11-2 and TRBJ2-5; D possibly corresponds to TRBD1 (5 bases). The CDR3 spans 16 residues. Germline lookup yields CDR1 SGHAT and CDR2 FQNNGV. Trimming took off 1 base at V and 0 bases at J, with 12 bases between the two ends. CDR3 loop: CASSLGVLGHQETQYF. CDR3 nucleotide sequence: TGTGCCAGCAGCTTAGGCGTACTGGGGCACCAAGAGACCCAGTACTTC.

The V call is TRBV14, the J call TRBJ1-6; 8 nucleotides align to TRBD1. Germline lookup yields CDR1 SGHDN and CDR2 FVKESK. The CDR3 has 16 amino acids. V gave up 4 bases and J gave up 4 bases; unmatched junction bases: 6. The CDR3 protein is CASSLRTGRYNSPLHF. The CDR3 coding sequence is TGTGCCAGCAGCCTCCGGACAGGGCGTTATAATTCACCCCTCCACTTT.

The chain has TRBV6-9 and TRBJ2-1, with TRBD2 matching 8 bases. The CDR3 is made up of 15 amino acids. From germline, CDR1 is MNHGY and CDR2 SVAAGI. The V gene end was trimmed by 8 bases and the J gene end by 3 bases; junction bases not matched to a gene: 9. As DNA, the CDR3 is TGTGCCAGCGCCGGGACTAGGGATTACTACAATGAGCAGTTCTTC. The encoded protein is CASAGTRDYYNEQFF.

V and J are TRBV28 and TRBJ2-7; D perhaps matches TRBD1 (5 bases). Germline CDR1 is MDHEN and CDR2 is SYDVKM. V was shortened by 4 bases and J by 0 bases, with 7 bases between the two germline ends. This CDR3 has 13 residues. The CDR3 coding sequence is TGTGCCAGCAGTTATGACAGCTCCTACGAGCAGTACTTC. It specifies CASSYDSSYEQYF. The entire variable domain, with the rest obtained from reference TRBV28 and TRBJ2-7, is as follows: DVKVTQSSRYLVKRTGEKVFLECVQDMDHENMFWYRQDPGLGLRLIYFSYDVKMKEKGDIPEGYSVSREKKERFSLILESASTNQTSMYLCASSYDSSYEQYFGPGTRLTVT.

The chain has TRBV3-1 (or the pseudogene TRBV3-2) and TRBJ2-7, with 8 bases aligning to TRBD1. Per the germline V gene, CDR1 is LGHDT and CDR2 is YNNKEL (reference sequence). The CDR3 is made up of 14 amino acids. Trimming at V came to 4 bases and at J to 3 bases, leaving 5 bases not matched to a gene. CDR3 sequence reads: CASSLGQANYEQYF. The CDR3 nucleotides read TGTGCCAGCAGCCTGGGACAGGCTAACTACGAGCAGTACTTC.

The genes are TRBV5-8 and TRBJ2-5, with D perhaps TRBD2 (8 bases). From germline, CDR1 is SGHTS and CDR2 YDEGEE. Trimming pared 6 bases from V and 0 bases from J, leaving 12 bases between. The CDR3 is 14 amino acids. CDR3 sequence: CASTGRGHQETQYF. The DNA for the CDR3 is TGTGCCAGCACCGGGAGGGGGCACCAAGAGACCCAGTACTTC.

This clone was recorded only once. The chain combines TRBV29-1 with TRBJ1-5, with D possibly TRBD1 on 5 matching bases. V lost 3 bases to trimming and J lost 4 bases, with 10 bases between them. This CDR3 spans 13 amino acids. The germline gives CDR1 SQVTM, CDR2 ANQGSEA. This chain's CDR3 is CSVEAGLNQPQHF. CDR3 in DNA: TGCAGCGTTGAGGCAGGGTTAAATCAGCCCCAGCATTTT.

The chain employs TRBV19 and TRBJ1-1; unclear D gene. Germline CDR1 LNHDA, CDR2 SQIVND (reference sequence). V was pared by 5 bases and J by 0 bases, with 10 bases between. The CDR3 loop spans 14 amino acids. The DNA of the CDR3 is TGTGCCAGTAGTGCCACAGCCATGAACACTGAAGCTTTCTTT. It specifies CASSATAMNTEAFF.

The chain joins TRBV4-1 to TRBJ2-3, with TRBD1 matching 7 bases. V shed 4 bases and J 5 bases; nucleotides not matched to a gene: 15. The CDR3 has 17 residues. CDR1 is MGHRA, CDR2 YSYEKL, per germline. CDR3 amino acids: CASSPTGATVTVDTQYF. The CDR3 nucleotides read TGCGCCAGCAGCCCAACAGGGGCGACGGTTACGGTAGATACGCAGTATTTT.

V and J are TRBV18 and TRBJ2-4; perhaps TRBD1 as D (5 bases). Trimming cost V 3 bases and J 1 base, with 13 bases left between them. The CDR3 runs to 16 residues. Germline V gene data show CDR1 as KGHSH and CDR2 as LQKENI. This CDR3 is CASSPLPQGAKNIQYF. The CDR3 DNA reads TGTGCCAGCTCACCCCTTCCCCAGGGTGCCAAAAACATTCAGTACTTC.

V and J are TRBV19 and TRBJ1-1; no clear D. The ends were cut back, 2 bases at V and 0 bases at J, with 4 bases in the middle. Looked up from germline, CDR1 is LNHDA and CDR2 is SQIVND (reference sequence). The CDR3 is 13 amino acids. The CDR3 protein is CASSINMNTEAFF. The DNA of the CDR3 is TGTGCCAGTAGTATAAATATGAACACTGAAGCTTTCTTT.

In this sample, this clone turned up a few times. The rearrangement joins TRBV18 to TRBJ2-3, with 11 bases lining up with TRBD2. The trim removed 1 base at V and 0 bases at J, leaving 0 bases unmatched. Germline assignment: CDR1 KGHSH and CDR2 LQKENI. There are 16 residues in the CDR3. CDR3 amino acids: CASSPRTSGSTDTQYF. CDR3 in DNA: TGTGCCAGCTCACCACGGACTAGCGGGAGCACAGATACGCAGTATTTT.

The V gene is TRBV28, the J gene TRBJ2-7; the match to TRBD1 covers 11 bases. The CDR3 loop spans 14 amino acids. The V gene's germline CDR1 is MDHEN and CDR2 SYDVKM. The V gene end was trimmed by 2 bases and the J gene end by 5 bases; junction bases not matched to a gene: 2. Written as DNA, the CDR3 is TGTGCCAGCAGTTTAAAGGGACAGGGGGACGAGCAGTACTTC. Its protein product is CASSLKGQGDEQYF.

The V gene is TRBV9, the J gene TRBJ2-7, with 7 bases matching TRBD2. The CDR3 extends over 15 amino acids. Germline CDR1 is SGDLS and CDR2 is YYNGEE. Trimming at V came to 0 bases and at J to 5 bases, leaving 8 bases not matched to a gene. In nucleotides, the CDR3 is TGTGCCAGCAGCGTAGAACAGCGGGGTTCGGACGAGCAGTACTTC. Its protein is CASSVEQRGSDEQYF.